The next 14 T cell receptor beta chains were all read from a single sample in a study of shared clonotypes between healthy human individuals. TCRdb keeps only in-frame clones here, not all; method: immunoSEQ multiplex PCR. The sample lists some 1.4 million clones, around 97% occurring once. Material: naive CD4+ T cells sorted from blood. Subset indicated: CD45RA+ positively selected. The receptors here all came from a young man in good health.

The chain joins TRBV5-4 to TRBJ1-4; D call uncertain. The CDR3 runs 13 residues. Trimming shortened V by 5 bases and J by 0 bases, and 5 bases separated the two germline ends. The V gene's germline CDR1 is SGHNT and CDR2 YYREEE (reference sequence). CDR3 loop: CASRRATNEKLFF. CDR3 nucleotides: TGTGCCAGCAGACGCGCAACTAATGAAAAACTGTTTTTT.

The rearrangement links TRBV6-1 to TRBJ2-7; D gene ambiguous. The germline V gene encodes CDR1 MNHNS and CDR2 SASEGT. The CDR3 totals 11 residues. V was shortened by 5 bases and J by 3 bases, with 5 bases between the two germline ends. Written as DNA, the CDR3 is TGTGCCAGCAGTCTAGGCTACGAGCAGTACTTC. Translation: CASSLGYEQYF.

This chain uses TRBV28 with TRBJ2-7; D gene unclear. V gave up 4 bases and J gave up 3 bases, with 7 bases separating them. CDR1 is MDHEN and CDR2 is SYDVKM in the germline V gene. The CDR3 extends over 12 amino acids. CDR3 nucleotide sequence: TGTGCCAGCAGTTCGACCTTCTACGAGCAGTACTTC. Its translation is CASSSTFYEQYF.

CDR3: CASSTGQGLNTGELFF. CDR3 DNA: TGCGCCAGCAGCACCGGACAGGGGCTTAACACCGGGGAGCTGTTTTTT. The chain is built from TRBV5-1 and TRBJ2-2, with 9 nucleotides matching TRBD1. J lost 2 bases, V lost 4 bases, and 6 bases had no gene match. The CDR3 spans 16 residues. Germline V gene lookup returns CDR1 SGHRS and CDR2 YFSETQ.

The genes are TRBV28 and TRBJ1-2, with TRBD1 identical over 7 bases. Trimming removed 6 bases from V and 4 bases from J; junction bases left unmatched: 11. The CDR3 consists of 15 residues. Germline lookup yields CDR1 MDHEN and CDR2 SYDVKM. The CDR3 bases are TGTGCCAGCAGGCCAACAGGGGACAATTCCTATGGCTACACCTTC. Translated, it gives CASRPTGDNSYGYTF.

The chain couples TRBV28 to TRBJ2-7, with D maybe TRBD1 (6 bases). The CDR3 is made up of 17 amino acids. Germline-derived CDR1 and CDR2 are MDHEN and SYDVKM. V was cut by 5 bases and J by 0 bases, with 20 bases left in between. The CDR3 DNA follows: TGTGCCAGCAGTCCCCGGTCCCAGGGGTTCAACTCCTACGAGCAGTACTTC. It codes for CASSPRSQGFNSYEQYF.

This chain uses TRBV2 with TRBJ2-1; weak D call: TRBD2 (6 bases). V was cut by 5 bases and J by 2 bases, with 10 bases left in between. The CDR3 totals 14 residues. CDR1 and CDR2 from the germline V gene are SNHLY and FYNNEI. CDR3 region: CASSNSGTYNEQFF. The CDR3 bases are TGTGCCAGCAGTAATAGCGGTACCTACAATGAGCAGTTCTTC.

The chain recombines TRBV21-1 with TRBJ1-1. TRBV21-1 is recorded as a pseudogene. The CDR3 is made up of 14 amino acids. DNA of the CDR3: TGTGCCACCGAAGTTGAGAGGGTGAACACTGAAGCTTTCTTT. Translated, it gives CATEVERVNTEAFF.

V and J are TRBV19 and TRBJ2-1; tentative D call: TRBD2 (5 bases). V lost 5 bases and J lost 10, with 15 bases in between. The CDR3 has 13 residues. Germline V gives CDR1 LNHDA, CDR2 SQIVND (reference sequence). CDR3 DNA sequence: TGTGCCAGTAGTCTGTCGGATCCGGGGGAGCAGTTCTTC. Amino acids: CASSLSDPGEQFF.

The CDR3 coding sequence is TGCGCCAGCAGCCAAGATCTCATGCGCGGCGGGAGAATAAATGAGCAGTTCTTC. This gives the protein CASSQDLMRGGRINEQFF. The rearrangement links TRBV4-3 to TRBJ2-1; 7 nucleotides line up with TRBD2. Germline V gene lookup returns CDR1 LGHNA and CDR2 YSLEER. The junction had 15 bases not matched to a gene; V was cut back by 0 bases and J by 7 bases. The CDR3 totals 18 residues.

The CDR3 spells CASSSTKPEGDGYTF. In DNA, the CDR3 is TGTGCCAGCAGTTCCACAAAGCCTGAGGGGGATGGCTACACCTTC. This rearrangement joins TRBV27 to TRBJ1-2; D may be TRBD1 (6 bases). This CDR3 has 15 residues. CDR1 and CDR2 (germline): MNHEY, SMNVEV (reference sequence). Trimming left V 4 bases short and J 6 bases short, with 18 bases between.

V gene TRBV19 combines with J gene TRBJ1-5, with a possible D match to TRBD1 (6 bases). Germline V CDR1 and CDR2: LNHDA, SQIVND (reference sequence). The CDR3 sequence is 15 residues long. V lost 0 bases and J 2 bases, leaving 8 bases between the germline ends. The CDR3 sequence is CASSIDKGGNQPQHF. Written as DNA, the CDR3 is TGTGCCAGTAGTATAGATAAGGGGGGCAATCAGCCCCAGCATTTT.

The CDR3 nucleotides are TGTGCCAGCAGCGATGTAGGGCCTTCCTACGAGCAGTACTTC. This codes for CASSDVGPSYEQYF. V usage is TRBV14 and J usage is TRBJ2-7, with D unresolved. Trimming took off 5 bases at V and 1 base at J, with 12 bases between the two ends. Germline V lookup: CDR1 SGHDN, CDR2 FVKESK. The CDR3 contains 14 residues.

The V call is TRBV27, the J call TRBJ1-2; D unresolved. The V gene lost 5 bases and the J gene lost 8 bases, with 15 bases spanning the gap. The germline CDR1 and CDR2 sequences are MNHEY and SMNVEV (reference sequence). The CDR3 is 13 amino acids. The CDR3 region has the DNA TGTGCCAGCAGTACCTCGGGTCAGAGGGGCTACACCTTC. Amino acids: CASSTSGQRGYTF.